Listed below are T cell receptor beta chains from one sample, sequenced in a study of cytomegalovirus exposure and HLA in healthy donors. Some clones are missing from TCRdb's copy, which holds only in-frame ones; the method was immunoSEQ multiplex PCR. Seen here are approximately 130,000 clones, roughly 71% observed once, and the top ten hold around 1.3%. Material for sequencing was PBMCs. Every receptor here comes from a woman in her 40s in good health and CMV-seronegative. The CDR3 runs from the conserved cysteine through the conserved F or W. Each record gives: V gene, D gene, J gene, clone size, CDR3 DNA, CDR3 protein. A D gene is named only where the DNA matches it firmly. Expanded clones get a size class; other rows say once, few or many, or leave the size out.

V gene: TRBV4-2; D gene: TRBD2; J gene: TRBJ2-1; clone size: .; CDR3 DNA: TGTGCCAGCAGCCGCGTTTGGGGGGGGAACAATGAGCAGTTCTTC; CDR3 protein: CASSRVWGGNNEQFF
V gene: TRBV5-6; D gene: .; J gene: TRBJ2-7; clone size: .; CDR3 DNA: TGTGCCAGCAGCATCCTTGAGGCCCACGAGCAGTACTTC; CDR3 protein: CASSILEAHEQYF
V gene: TRBV5-1; D gene: .; J gene: TRBJ1-4; clone size: .; CDR3 DNA: TGCGCCAGCAGCTCAATCGGGGATTTTAATGAAAAACTGTTTTTT; CDR3 protein: CASSSIGDFNEKLFF
V gene: TRBV13; D gene: .; J gene: TRBJ2-1; clone size: .; CDR3 DNA: TGTGCCAGCAGCCCTGGGGGCCCAAATGAGCAGTTCTTC; CDR3 protein: CASSPGGPNEQFF
V gene: TRBV2; D gene: TRBD2; J gene: TRBJ2-7; clone size: few; CDR3 DNA: TGTGCCAGCAGTGACCCCGGGGGAGGGCGCTCTTCCTACGAGCAGTACTTC; CDR3 protein: CASSDPGGGRSSYEQYF
V gene: TRBV7-9; D gene: .; J gene: TRBJ1-4; clone size: few; CDR3 DNA: TGTGCCAGCACCCCGGGAGGAATCGGGGGAGAAAAACTGTTTTTT; CDR3 protein: CASTPGGIGGEKLFF
V gene: TRBV27; D gene: TRBD1; J gene: TRBJ1-2; clone size: .; CDR3 DNA: TGTGCCAGCACGGGAGGGGGCGCTGGCTACACCTTC; CDR3 protein: CASTGGGAGYTF
V gene: TRBV2; D gene: TRBD1; J gene: TRBJ2-1; clone size: .; CDR3 DNA: TGTGCCAGCAGTGTGGGACAGAAAAATGAGCAGTTCTTC; CDR3 protein: CASSVGQKNEQFF
V gene: TRBV6-5; D gene: .; J gene: TRBJ1-1; clone size: .; CDR3 DNA: TGTGCCAGCAGTCTGTCCAGCACTGAAGCTTTCTTT; CDR3 protein: CASSLSSTEAFF
V gene: TRBV5-1; D gene: TRBD1; J gene: TRBJ2-2; clone size: few; CDR3 DNA: TGCGCCAGCAGCTTCCAGGGACAGGGAAACACCGGGGAGCTGTTTTTT; CDR3 protein: CASSFQGQGNTGELFF
V gene: TRBV10-3; D gene: .; J gene: TRBJ1-2; clone size: few; CDR3 DNA: TGTGCCATCAGTGAGTCCGGGGGCTATGGCTACACCTTC; CDR3 protein: CAISESGGYGYTF
V gene: TRBV5-1; D gene: TRBD1; J gene: TRBJ1-1; clone size: .; CDR3 DNA: TGCGCCAGCAGCCACACAGGGGGCGATTACACTGAAGCTTTCTTT; CDR3 protein: CASSHTGGDYTEAFF
V gene: TRBV9; D gene: .; J gene: TRBJ1-1; clone size: .; CDR3 DNA: TGTGCCAGCAGCGTAGGTTTATCATCGGGACAGAACACTGAAGCTTTCTTT; CDR3 protein: CASSVGLSSGQNTEAFF
V gene: TRBV16; D gene: TRBD1; J gene: TRBJ2-7; clone size: .; CDR3 DNA: TGTGCCAGCAGCCAAGGGACAGGAAGCTCCTACGAGCAGTACTTC; CDR3 protein: CASSQGTGSSYEQYF
V gene: TRBV6-1; D gene: TRBD1; J gene: TRBJ2-7; clone size: .; CDR3 DNA: TGTGCCAGCAGGACAGGGACCAGCTCCTACGAGCAGTACTTC; CDR3 protein: CASRTGTSSYEQYF
V gene: TRBV5-1; D gene: TRBD1; J gene: TRBJ1-2; clone size: .; CDR3 DNA: TGCGCCAGCAGCTTGCAGGGACAGGAGTCTTTTGGCTACACCTTC; CDR3 protein: CASSLQGQESFGYTF
V gene: TRBV18; D gene: .; J gene: TRBJ1-2; clone size: .; CDR3 DNA: TGTGCCAGCTCACCAGACCTTACCGGTTTTCGGGTTGATGGCTACACCTTC; CDR3 protein: CASSPDLTGFRVDGYTF
V gene: TRBV27; D gene: TRBD2; J gene: TRBJ2-1; clone size: .; CDR3 DNA: TGTGCCAGCAGTTCCTTTAGCGGGGGCCCTTACAATGAGCAGTTCTTC; CDR3 protein: CASSSFSGGPYNEQFF
V gene: TRBV5-1; D gene: .; J gene: TRBJ2-7; clone size: once; CDR3 DNA: TGCGCCAGCAGCCCCGGGACTGGGACCTACGAGCAGTACTTC; CDR3 protein: CASSPGTGTYEQYF
V gene: TRBV6-5; D gene: .; J gene: TRBJ1-1; clone size: .; CDR3 DNA: TGTGCCAGCAGTTACCTCGCGGGACGGCCGAACACTGAAGCTTTCTTT; CDR3 protein: CASSYLAGRPNTEAFF
V gene: TRBV10-1; D gene: TRBD1; J gene: TRBJ1-2; clone size: .; CDR3 DNA: TGCGCCAGCAGTGAAGGAGGACAGGGCTATGGCTACACCTTC; CDR3 protein: CASSEGGQGYGYTF
V gene: TRBV4-3; D gene: .; J gene: TRBJ2-3; clone size: .; CDR3 DNA: TGCGCCAGCAGTCCGGTGGGGGGGGCGGCAGATACGCAGTATTTT; CDR3 protein: CASSPVGGAADTQYF
V gene: TRBV6-1; D gene: TRBD1; J gene: TRBJ1-2; clone size: few; CDR3 DNA: TGTGCCAGCAGTGAAGTACTATGGGACAGGGCTTACGGCTACACCTTC; CDR3 protein: CASSEVLWDRAYGYTF